A selection of T cell receptor beta chains follows, all from one sample in a study of OX40 agonist ivuxolimab in advanced cancers. Sequenced by immunoSEQ multiplex PCR; TCRdb stores in-frame clones only, minus some. The sample shows about 77,000 clones, about 83% of them seen only once. The starting material was CD4+ or CD8+ T cells sorted from blood, obtained in a trial of the OX40 agonist ivuxolimab. The receptor source for this set is an adult with an advanced solid tumor such as melanoma, head and neck, liver or kidney cancer. The CDR3 runs from the conserved cysteine through the conserved F or W. Each record gives: J gene, D gene, V gene, clone size, CDR3 DNA, CDR3 protein. A D gene is named only where the DNA matches it firmly. Only part of the rows carry a size: once, few, many, or a class if the clone is expanded.

j_gene: TRBJ2-7; d_gene: TRBD1; v_gene: TRBV7-8; abundance: .; CDR3nt: TGTGCCAGCAGCCCTAGGGGGGGTGGACAGGGGGCCTACGAGCAGTACTTC; CDR3aa: CASSPRGGGQGAYEQYF
j_gene: TRBJ1-1; d_gene: .; v_gene: TRBV9; abundance: .; CDR3nt: TGTGCCAGCAGCGTTCTGACAGCCATGAACACTGAAGCTTTCTTT; CDR3aa: CASSVLTAMNTEAFF
j_gene: TRBJ2-3; d_gene: .; v_gene: TRBV28; abundance: once; CDR3nt: TGTGCCAGCAGTTCTATTAACAGGGCCCAAGGAGATACGCAGTATTTT; CDR3aa: CASSSINRAQGDTQYF
j_gene: TRBJ2-7; d_gene: .; v_gene: TRBV4-1; abundance: .; CDR3nt: TGCGCCAGCAGCCAAGGACAAGGCGCCAGCTCCTACGAGCAGTACTTC; CDR3aa: CASSQGQGASSYEQYF
j_gene: TRBJ1-1; d_gene: .; v_gene: TRBV27; abundance: once; CDR3nt: TGTGCCAGCAGTTTATCGGGTTTACAGGAGAAAGCTTTCTTT; CDR3aa: CASSLSGLQEKAFF
j_gene: TRBJ2-5; d_gene: TRBD1; v_gene: TRBV15; abundance: .; CDR3nt: TGTGCCACCAGCTCAGGACAGGGGCCCCCACAAGAGACCCAGTACTTC; CDR3aa: CATSSGQGPPQETQYF
j_gene: TRBJ2-2; d_gene: .; v_gene: TRBV18; abundance: .; CDR3nt: TGTGCCAGCTCAGCCCGGACAGCGAACACCGGGGAGCTGTTTTTT; CDR3aa: CASSARTANTGELFF
j_gene: TRBJ1-2; d_gene: TRBD1; v_gene: TRBV5-6; abundance: .; CDR3nt: TGTGCCAGCAGCTTGAACAGGGGAGCCTATGGCTACACCTTC; CDR3aa: CASSLNRGAYGYTF
j_gene: TRBJ2-7; d_gene: .; v_gene: TRBV19; abundance: .; CDR3nt: TGTGCCAGTAGTCCCGGGACAAGCTACGAGCAGTACTTC; CDR3aa: CASSPGTSYEQYF
j_gene: TRBJ2-5; d_gene: TRBD1; v_gene: TRBV5-1; abundance: .; CDR3nt: TGCGCCAGCAGAAATTCAGGGGGCCAAGAGACCCAGTACTTC; CDR3aa: CASRNSGGQETQYF
j_gene: TRBJ2-1; d_gene: .; v_gene: TRBV4-3; abundance: .; CDR3nt: TGCGCCAGCAGCCAAGGGCGGGGTGAGCAGTTCTTC; CDR3aa: CASSQGRGEQFF
j_gene: TRBJ1-3; d_gene: .; v_gene: TRBV27; abundance: .; CDR3nt: TGTGCCAGCAGTCTTCGAGGGGGGTCGTTGGGAAACACCATATATTTT; CDR3aa: CASSLRGGSLGNTIYF
j_gene: TRBJ1-2; d_gene: TRBD1; v_gene: TRBV18; abundance: .; CDR3nt: TGTGCCAGCTCATCGGGACAGGGGGCTTCTTATGGCTACACCTTC; CDR3aa: CASSSGQGASYGYTF
j_gene: TRBJ1-4; d_gene: .; v_gene: TRBV13; abundance: .; CDR3nt: TGTGCCAGCAGCTTAGGGACGTACGGGGGCGAAAAACTGTTTTTT; CDR3aa: CASSLGTYGGEKLFF
j_gene: TRBJ2-7; d_gene: .; v_gene: TRBV5-6; abundance: .; CDR3nt: TGTGCCACCTCCCGGCAGGGTCATCCCTACGAGCAGTACTTC; CDR3aa: CATSRQGHPYEQYF
j_gene: TRBJ1-1; d_gene: TRBD1; v_gene: TRBV6-5; abundance: .; CDR3nt: TGTGCCAGCAGTTCGGACAGGCGGGTGAACCCTGAAGCTTTCTTT; CDR3aa: CASSSDRRVNPEAFF
j_gene: TRBJ1-3; d_gene: .; v_gene: TRBV4-2; abundance: .; CDR3nt: TGTGCCAGCAGCCAAGATAGGAGCAGTCTCTCTGGAAACACCATATATTTT; CDR3aa: CASSQDRSSLSGNTIYF
j_gene: TRBJ2-1; d_gene: TRBD2; v_gene: TRBV5-1; abundance: .; CDR3nt: TGCGCCAGCAGCTTTAGTAGCGGGAGTTACAATGAGCAGTTCTTC; CDR3aa: CASSFSSGSYNEQFF
j_gene: TRBJ2-1; d_gene: TRBD2; v_gene: TRBV5-1; abundance: .; CDR3nt: TGCGCCAGCAGCTTGGGACTAGCGGGAACAGTCAATGAGCAGTTCTTC; CDR3aa: CASSLGLAGTVNEQFF
j_gene: TRBJ2-7; d_gene: TRBD2; v_gene: TRBV9; abundance: .; CDR3nt: TGTGCCAGCAGCGTAGGGGAAGGGGGACTAGCTTACGAGCAGTACTTC; CDR3aa: CASSVGEGGLAYEQYF
j_gene: TRBJ2-3; d_gene: .; v_gene: TRBV7-2; abundance: .; CDR3nt: TGTGCCAGCAGCTTAGGGGGTACGCAGTATTTT; CDR3aa: CASSLGGTQYF
j_gene: TRBJ2-3; d_gene: .; v_gene: TRBV19; abundance: .; CDR3nt: TGTGCCAGTAGTATAGAGCGCAGGGGTGGGTGGGCAGATACGCAGTATTTT; CDR3aa: CASSIERRGGWADTQYF
j_gene: TRBJ2-7; d_gene: .; v_gene: TRBV11-2; abundance: .; CDR3nt: TGTGCCAGCAGCTTAGGGTTAGGGGAGCAGTACTTC; CDR3aa: CASSLGLGEQYF
j_gene: TRBJ2-1; d_gene: TRBD2; v_gene: TRBV2; abundance: few; CDR3nt: TGTGCCAGCAGTGAGAATGCGGGAGTAGGTCTCTTC; CDR3aa: CASSENAGVGLF
j_gene: TRBJ1-4; d_gene: TRBD1; v_gene: TRBV28; abundance: .; CDR3nt: TGTGCCAGCAGTTTGGGGGGAGCAGGGGGAGGCGAAAAACTGTTTTTT; CDR3aa: CASSLGGAGGGEKLFF
j_gene: TRBJ1-5; d_gene: TRBD1; v_gene: TRBV18; abundance: .; CDR3nt: TGTGCCAGCTCACCTCCGGGACAGGGGGTCGGTCAGCCCCAGCATTTT; CDR3aa: CASSPPGQGVGQPQHF
j_gene: TRBJ1-2; d_gene: .; v_gene: TRBV5-1; abundance: .; CDR3nt: TGCGCCAGCAGCGAGGAGGGTCATTCGGGCGGCCACACCTTC; CDR3aa: CASSEEGHSGGHTF
j_gene: TRBJ2-5; d_gene: .; v_gene: TRBV2; abundance: .; CDR3nt: TGTGCCAGCACATGGCAAGGAGGAGAAGAGACCCAGTACTTC; CDR3aa: CASTWQGGEETQYF
j_gene: TRBJ1-5; d_gene: TRBD1; v_gene: TRBV2; abundance: .; CDR3nt: TGTGCCAGCAGTGAGGGTACAGGGGGACAGCCCCAGCATTTT; CDR3aa: CASSEGTGGQPQHF